The clone carrying this TCR beta chain was detected a few times. This CDR3 has 16 residues. Germline loops: CDR1 SGHRS, CDR2 YFSETQ. V lost 0 bases and J 2 bases, leaving 12 bases between the germline ends. This entry is derived from a study of T cell changes during pregnancy in multiple sclerosis. Using immunoSEQ multiplex PCR, the repertoire was profiled, and TCRdb retains in-frame clones only, with some absent. The sample lists about 40,000 clones; roughly 93% were seen once. This sample comprised CD8+ T cells from peripheral blood mononuclear cells, obtained in the third trimester of pregnancy. This chain uses TRBV5-1 with TRBJ2-1; TRBD1 might be the D (6 bases). This TCR came from a female donor with multiple sclerosis, enrolled in a pregnancy study. CDR3 residues: CASSLEARGPYNEQFF. CDR3 bases: TGCGCCAGCAGCTTGGAGGCCAGGGGCCCCTACAATGAGCAGTTCTTC.